Presented here are 11 T cell receptor beta chains from one specimen sequenced in a study of T cell responses to AZD1222 COVID-19 vaccine. Clones were sequenced by immunoSEQ multiplex PCR, and TCRdb holds only the in-frame ones, with some missing. The profile shows about 100,000 clones, over 75% of them singletons. This specimen consisted of peripheral blood, obtained on day 0 of AZD1222 vaccination. The receptors were gathered from an adult in good health.

The rearrangement links TRBV19 to TRBJ2-3; possible D gene TRBD1, 5 bases. This CDR3 spans 13 amino acids. Germline V gene sequence: CDR1 LNHDA, CDR2 SQIVND (reference sequence). Trimming pared 5 bases from V and 5 bases from J, leaving 11 bases between. Written as DNA, the CDR3 is TGTGCCAGTAGTGCACAGGCTGTAGATACGCAGTATTTT. Amino acids: CASSAQAVDTQYF. Combining the CDR3 with reference TRBV19 and TRBJ2-3 gives the whole variable domain DGGITQSPKYLFRKEGQNVTLSCEQNLNHDAMYWYRQDPGQGLRLIYYSQIVNDFQKGDIAEGYSVSREKKESFPLTVTSAQKNPTAFYLCASSAQAVDTQYFGPGTRLTVL.

This chain joins TRBV6-6 and TRBJ2-7; possible D gene TRBD2, 5 bases. The V end lost 2 bases, the J end lost 0 bases, and 8 bases lay between the germline ends. The germline V gene has CDR1 MNHNY and CDR2 SVGAGI (reference sequence). The CDR3 has 14 amino acids. The CDR3 bases are TGTGCCAGCAGTTACCGGGGAACCTCCTACGAGCAGTACTTC. It specifies CASSYRGTSYEQYF.

This chain links TRBV7-2 with TRBJ2-2; 7 bases are shared with TRBD1. CDR1 is SGHTA and CDR2 is FQGNSA in the germline V gene. The CDR3 consists of 15 residues. V lost 6 bases to trimming and J lost 0 bases; unmatched junction nucleotides: 4. The CDR3: CASRTGAPNTGELFF. The CDR3 nucleotides are TGTGCCAGCAGAACAGGGGCGCCGAACACCGGGGAGCTGTTTTTT. Supplemented by reference TRBV7-2 and TRBJ2-2, the full variable domain reads GAGVSQSPSNKVTEKGKDVELRCDPISGHTALYWYRQSLGQGLEFLIYFQGNSAPDKSGLPSDRFSAERTGGSVSTLTIQRTQQEDSAVYLCASRTGAPNTGELFFGEGSRLTVL.

The chain recombines TRBV7-2 with TRBJ2-7; 8 bases align to TRBD2. This CDR3 region has 15 residues. V shed 7 bases and J 6 bases; nucleotides not matched to a gene: 14. Germline V gives CDR1 SGHTA, CDR2 FQGNSA. CDR3 nucleotide sequence: TGTGCCAGCATCCGGACTAGCCGGGCTTCGGGCGAGCAGTACTTC. Protein: CASIRTSRASGEQYF.

The chain is built from TRBV27 and TRBJ1-2, with unresolved D. The CDR3 runs 11 residues. CDR1 and CDR2 (germline): MNHEY, SMNVEV (reference sequence). V gave up 5 bases and J gave up 4 bases, with 5 bases separating them. The CDR3 DNA reads as TGTGCCAGCAGTACGGGCTATGGCTACACCTTC. Translating it yields CASSTGYGYTF.

The chain has TRBV9 and TRBJ1-3; D gene unclear. CDR3 size: 16 residues. CDR1 SGDLS and CDR2 YYNGEE come from the germline V gene. V lost 4 bases and J 0 bases, leaving 14 bases between the germline ends. DNA for the CDR3: TGTGCCAGCAGCCCAGGAGGATCTGGCTCTGGAAACACCATATATTTT. It encodes CASSPGGSGSGNTIYF. Full variable domain (remainder filled in from reference TRBV9 and TRBJ1-3): DSGVTQTPKHLITATGQRVTLRCSPRSGDLSVYWYQQSLDQGLQFLIQYYNGEERAKGNILERFSAQQFPDLHSELNLSSLELGDSALYFCASSPGGSGSGNTIYFGEGSWLTVV.

This clone occurred once. This rearrangement joins TRBV11-3 to TRBJ2-7, with D uncertain. Trimming pared 1 base from V and 6 bases from J, leaving 7 bases between. CDR1 and CDR2 from the germline V gene are SGHNT and YENEEA. The CDR3 length is 12 residues. For the CDR3, the DNA is TGTGCCAGCAGCTTAGGGGAAGGCGAGCAGTACTTC. Translating gives CASSLGEGEQYF.

This chain links TRBV28 with TRBJ2-1; maybe TRBD2 (5 bases). In germline, CDR1 is MDHEN, CDR2 SYDVKM. The CDR3 loop spans 13 amino acids. Trimming left V 11 bases short and J 0 bases short, with 11 bases between. The CDR3 spells CASSPLSYNEQFF. CDR3 bases: TGTGCCTCTAGCCCACTCTCCTACAATGAGCAGTTCTTC.

V gene TRBV28 combines with J gene TRBJ1-2; TRBD1 aligns across 8 bases. Germline CDR1 MDHEN, CDR2 SYDVKM. The J segment lost 7 bases and the V segment lost 6 bases, leaving 28 bases of the junction unmatched. The CDR3 totals 20 residues. The DNA for the CDR3 is TGTGCCAGCAGATTTTCCCCGGTCAAGGACAGGGTCACAAAATTCGGTGGCTACACCTTC. Its protein product is CASRFSPVKDRVTKFGGYTF.

The chain recombines TRBV6-2 or TRBV6-3 with TRBJ1-2, with D possibly matching TRBD1 (6 bases). Germline loops: CDR1 MNHEY, CDR2 SVGEGT. There are 15 residues in the CDR3. V was trimmed by 5 bases and J by 0 bases, leaving 13 bases between them. This CDR3 reads CASSDLRGPNYGYTF. As DNA, the CDR3 is TGTGCCAGCAGTGATCTTCGGGGGCCTAACTATGGCTACACCTTC.

V is TRBV11-2 and J is TRBJ1-4; 10 bases line up with TRBD1. The J segment lost 6 bases and the V segment lost 5 bases, leaving 9 bases of the junction unmatched. Germline CDR1 reads SGHAT; CDR2 reads FQNNGV. This CDR3 region has 16 residues. The CDR3 DNA sequence: TGTGCCAGCAGCATGCTGTGGGACAGGGGAGATGAAAAACTGTTTTTT. Encoded protein: CASSMLWDRGDEKLFF.